What follows are 14 T cell receptor beta chains derived from one specimen sequenced in a study of neurological immune-mediated disorders (dated by TCRdb to the late 2010s). The library was produced with 5' RACE. Sequencing was performed on an Illumina HiSeq 2500. The public reads were quality trimmed at Q25 with fastp and then assembled into clones with MiXCR by TCRdb, keeping productive beta chains. Each entry is one CDR3 protein sequence, shown with its most common DNA and genes. The sample yields approximately 130,000 distinct CDR3 sequences; approximately 3.2% were counted once. The top ten clonotypes cover 1% to 1.5% of the sample. Sequenced sample: PBMCs. Every receptor here comes from a woman aged 25 to 39 with multiple sclerosis.

At least ten counts were recorded for this clonotype. The rearrangement uses TRBV10-3 and TRBJ2-7; 8 bases agree with TRBD1. The CDR3 sequence is 14 residues long. Germline loops: CDR1 ENHRY, CDR2 SYGVKD. With 6 bases clipped from V and 0 bases from J, the junction kept 4 bases outside the gene matches. The CDR3 sequence is CAIRGTGDSYEQYF. The CDR3 DNA reads TGTGCCATCAGGGGGACAGGCGACTCCTACGAGCAGTACTTC.

This clonotype was recorded many times. The chain is built from TRBV20-1 and TRBJ2-1, with 8 bases aligning to TRBD2. CDR1 is DFQATT, CDR2 SNEGSKA, per germline (reference sequence). Trimming at V came to 8 bases and at J to 6 bases, leaving 12 bases not matched to a gene. CDR3 length equals 14 residues. In DNA form, the CDR3 reads TGCAGTTATCAAGGGCTAGCGGGCCTCAATGAGCAGTTCTTC. It yields the protein CSYQGLAGLNEQFF.

This clonotype was observed at least ten times. The rearrangement uses TRBV20-1 and TRBJ2-7, with a possible D match to TRBD2 (6 bases). Looked up from germline, CDR1 is DFQATT and CDR2 is SNEGSKA (reference sequence). V was clipped by 3 bases and J by 2 bases, with 14 bases between them. The CDR3 has 14 residues. This chain's CDR3 is CSASPGTGTYEQYF. DNA of the CDR3: TGCAGTGCTAGCCCCGGGACTGGAACCTACGAGCAGTACTTC.

This clonotype was counted at least ten times. The chain has TRBV5-1 and TRBJ2-2; D remains unclear. This CDR3 is 14 amino acids long. The V gene lost 4 bases and the J gene lost 5 bases, with 12 bases spanning the gap. Germline V gene data show CDR1 as SGHRS and CDR2 as YFSETQ. The CDR3, as DNA: TGCGCCAGCAGCCTGTCTTCGTTGACCGGGGAGCTGTTTTTT. It is translated as CASSLSSLTGELFF.

Many counts were recorded for this clonotype. The chain has TRBV3-1 and TRBJ2-1; D not certain. V was pared by 5 bases and J by 7 bases, with 15 bases between. The CDR3 sequence is 14 residues long. The germline V gene has CDR1 LGHDT and CDR2 YNNKEL (reference sequence). CDR3 in amino acids: CASSDRVGKNEQFF. In nucleotides, the CDR3 is TGTGCCAGCAGCGACCGGGTTGGAAAAAATGAGCAGTTCTTC.

This clonotype was counted a few times. This chain links TRBV5-1 with TRBJ2-7; D is unclear. This CDR3 spans 14 amino acids. Per germline, CDR1 SGHRS and CDR2 YFSETQ. V shed 0 bases and J shed 5 bases, with 12 bases lying between them. In nucleotides, the CDR3 is TGCGCCAGCAGCTTGGACAGCCCTCTCGACGAGCAGTACTTC. It encodes CASSLDSPLDEQYF.

In its sample, this clonotype was seen many times. The chain is built from TRBV20-1 and TRBJ1-5; 7 bases are a match to TRBD1. Germline loops: CDR1 DFQATT, CDR2 SNEGSKA (reference sequence). V shed 2 bases, J shed 1 base, and the junction held 5 bases outside the gene matches. The CDR3 sequence is 15 residues long. CDR3 amino acids: CSARQGVGSNQPQHF. The CDR3 coding sequence is TGCAGTGCTAGACAGGGGGTTGGGAGCAATCAGCCCCAGCATTTT.

The rearrangement links TRBV11-3 to TRBJ2-5; possibly TRBD1 for D (6 bases). CDR1 and CDR2 (germline): SGHNT, YENEEA. This CDR3 has 14 amino acids. V shed 5 bases and J shed 5 bases, with 15 bases lying between them. CDR3 sequence reads: CASSPSRGSETQYF. The CDR3 DNA follows: TGTGCCAGCAGCCCAAGCAGGGGAAGTGAGACCCAGTACTTC.

This clonotype has ten or more counts. The chain links TRBV6-1 to TRBJ2-7; 10 bases are a match to TRBD2. V lost 1 base and J lost 0; bases outside the gene matches: 0. Germline V gives CDR1 MNHNS, CDR2 SASEGT. CDR3 length equals 15 residues. CDR3 sequence: CASSEGTSGSYEQYF. The CDR3 DNA sequence: TGTGCCAGCAGTGAAGGGACTAGCGGCTCCTACGAGCAGTACTTC.

This clonotype was found many times. This chain joins TRBV9 and TRBJ2-5; 10 bases line up with TRBD1. Germline V gene lookup returns CDR1 SGDLS and CDR2 YYNGEE. The trim removed 3 bases at V and 1 base at J, leaving 3 bases unmatched. The CDR3 has 15 residues. The DNA for the CDR3 is TGTGCCAGCAGCGCGACAGGGGGCTCCCAAGAGACCCAGTACTTC. Translated, it gives CASSATGGSQETQYF.

The chain has TRBV5-1 and TRBJ2-1, with TRBD2 matching 7 bases. Germline values: CDR1 SGHRS, CDR2 YFSETQ. V shed 3 bases and J 12 bases; nucleotides not matched to a gene: 15. This CDR3 contains 15 residues. Here the CDR3 reads CASSSGGSHPPAQFF. The CDR3 DNA is TGCGCCAGCAGCTCCGGGGGGAGCCACCCTCCTGCGCAGTTCTTC.

The table lists this clonotype with many counts. V gene TRBV20-1 combines with J gene TRBJ2-3, with TRBD2 as a possible D gene (6 bases). The CDR3 contains 14 residues. The V and J ends lost 5 bases and 6 bases respectively, with 18 bases between them. The V gene's germline CDR1 is DFQATT and CDR2 SNEGSKA (reference sequence). The CDR3 sequence: CSAPRTGVVDTQYF. The DNA for the CDR3 is TGCAGTGCTCCCCGGACGGGAGTGGTTGATACGCAGTATTTT.

This clonotype was detected many times. This rearrangement joins TRBV7-2 to TRBJ2-3, with a tentative D call TRBD1 (6 bases). The ends were cut back, 3 bases at V and 3 bases at J, with 7 bases in the middle. Germline CDR1 reads SGHTA; CDR2 reads FQGNSA. The CDR3 is 13 amino acids. The CDR3 nucleotides are TGTGCCAGCAGCTTCAGGGGAACAGATACGCAGTATTTT. It translates to CASSFRGTDTQYF. Looking up the rest from reference TRBV7-2 and TRBJ2-3 gives the full variable domain: GAGVSQSPSNKVTEKGKDVELRCDPISGHTALYWYRQSLGQGLEFLIYFQGNSAPDKSGLPSDRFSAERTGGSVSTLTIQRTQQEDSAVYLCASSFRGTDTQYFGPGTRLTVL.

This clonotype has at least ten counts. The chain has TRBV4-1 and TRBJ1-2; possibly TRBD1 for D (6 bases). V was shortened by 0 bases and J by 3 bases, with 11 bases between the two germline ends. The germline CDR1 and CDR2 sequences are MGHRA and YSYEKL. There are 15 residues in the CDR3. The CDR3 is CASSQDRGSDYGYTF. CDR3 in DNA: TGCGCCAGCAGCCAAGACAGGGGATCCGACTATGGCTACACCTTC.